The T cell receptor (beta chain) described here comes from a study of PD-1 blockade in classical Hodgkin lymphoma. Findings and limits, study-wide: Relapsed/refractory patients reportedly had the lowest baseline TCR diversity, below newly diagnosed patients, who were below healthy donors. Possibly reflecting disease activity or prior therapy, repertoire differences have causes that remain undefined.

The sample's time point: newly diagnosed, previously untreated cHL patient sample. Purification of CD4+ T cells from thawed PBMCs was achieved by magnetic negative selection. Sequenced by immunoSEQ multiplex PCR; TCRdb stores in-frame clones only, minus some. The profile shows about 22,000 clones, less than 95% of them singletons. CDR1 MNHEY and CDR2 SMNVEV come from the germline V gene (reference sequence). The CDR3 covers 13 residues. V lost 2 bases and J 4 bases, leaving 8 bases between the germline ends. A word on this clone: Its target is not known.

This clonotype originated in a human donor with classical Hodgkin lymphoma. Input material: CD4+ T cells from blood. V and J are TRBV27 and TRBJ1-2, with a possible D match to TRBD1 (6 bases). The DNA for the CDR3 is TGTGCCAGCAGTTTAACAGGGACCTATGGCTACACCTTC. Translation gives CASSLTGTYGYTF.